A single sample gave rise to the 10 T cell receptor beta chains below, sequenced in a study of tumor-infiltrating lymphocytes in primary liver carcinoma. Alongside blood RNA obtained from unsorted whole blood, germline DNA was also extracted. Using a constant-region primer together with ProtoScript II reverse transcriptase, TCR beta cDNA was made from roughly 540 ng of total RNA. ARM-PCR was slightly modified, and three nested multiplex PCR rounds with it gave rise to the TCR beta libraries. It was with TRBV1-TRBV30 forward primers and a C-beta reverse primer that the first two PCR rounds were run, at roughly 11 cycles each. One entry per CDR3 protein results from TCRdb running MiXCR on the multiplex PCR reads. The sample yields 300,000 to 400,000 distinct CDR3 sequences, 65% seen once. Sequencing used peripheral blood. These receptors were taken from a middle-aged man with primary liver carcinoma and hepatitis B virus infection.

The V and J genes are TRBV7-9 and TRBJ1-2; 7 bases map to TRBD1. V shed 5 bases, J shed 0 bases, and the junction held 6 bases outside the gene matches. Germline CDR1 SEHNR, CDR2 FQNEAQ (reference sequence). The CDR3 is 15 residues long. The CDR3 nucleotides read TGTGCCAGCAGCCTAGGGAGGGGGCCTAACTATGGCTACACCTTC. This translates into CASSLGRGPNYGYTF.

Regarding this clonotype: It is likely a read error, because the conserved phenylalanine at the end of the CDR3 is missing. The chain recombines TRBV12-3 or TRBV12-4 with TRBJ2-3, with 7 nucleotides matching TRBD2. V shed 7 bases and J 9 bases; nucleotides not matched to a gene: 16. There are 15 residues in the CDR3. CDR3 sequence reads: CASNLRGRVRETQYL. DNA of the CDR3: TGTGCCAGCAATTTGAGAGGGAGGGTACGAGAGACGCAGTATCTT.

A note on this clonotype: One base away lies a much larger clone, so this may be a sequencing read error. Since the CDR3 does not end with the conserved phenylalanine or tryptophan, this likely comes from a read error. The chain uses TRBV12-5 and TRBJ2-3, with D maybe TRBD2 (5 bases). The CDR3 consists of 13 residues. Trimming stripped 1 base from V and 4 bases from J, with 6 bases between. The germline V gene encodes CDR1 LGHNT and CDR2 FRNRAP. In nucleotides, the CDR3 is TGTGCTAGTGGTTTGGGGGAGTCAGATACGCAGTATCTT. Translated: CASGLGESDTQYL.

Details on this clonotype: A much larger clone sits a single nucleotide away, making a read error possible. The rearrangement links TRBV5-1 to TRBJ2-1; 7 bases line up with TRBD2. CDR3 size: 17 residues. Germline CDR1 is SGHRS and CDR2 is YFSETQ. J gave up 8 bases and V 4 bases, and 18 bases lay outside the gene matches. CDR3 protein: CASSHGGSGIRVDEQFF. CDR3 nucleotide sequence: TGCGCCAGCAGCCACGGAGGAAGCGGGATTCGTGTTGATGAGCAGTTCTTC.

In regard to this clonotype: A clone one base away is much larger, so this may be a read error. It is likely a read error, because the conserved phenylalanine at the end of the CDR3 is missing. CDR3 bases: TGCGCCAGCAGCGTGTGGGGGAGGGATACGCAGTATTAT. This encodes CASSVWGRDTQYY. The chain employs TRBV5-1 and TRBJ2-3; D might be TRBD2 (6 bases). V was clipped by 4 bases and J by 6 bases, with 12 bases between them. Germline CDR1 SGHRS, CDR2 YFSETQ. The CDR3 has 13 amino acids.

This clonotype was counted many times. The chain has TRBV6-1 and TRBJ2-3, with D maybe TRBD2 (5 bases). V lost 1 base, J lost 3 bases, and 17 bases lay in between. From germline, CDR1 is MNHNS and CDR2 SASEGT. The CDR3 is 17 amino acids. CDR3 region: CASSEEKIARGTDTQYF. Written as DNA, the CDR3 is TGTGCCAGCAGTGAAGAGAAAATAGCGAGAGGGACAGATACGCAGTATTTT.

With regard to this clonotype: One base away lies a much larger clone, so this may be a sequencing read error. CDR3 sequence reads: CASGLTTSYTDTQYF. In DNA form, the CDR3 reads TGTGCCAGCGGTTTGACGACATCATATACGGATACGCAGTATTTT. The chain is built from TRBV12-3 or TRBV12-4 and TRBJ2-3, with D unresolved. CDR3 length: 15 residues.

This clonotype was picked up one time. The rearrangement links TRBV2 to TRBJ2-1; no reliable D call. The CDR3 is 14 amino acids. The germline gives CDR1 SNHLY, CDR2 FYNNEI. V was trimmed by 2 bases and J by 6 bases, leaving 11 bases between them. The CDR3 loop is CASSELVIINEQFF. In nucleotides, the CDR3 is TGTGCCAGCAGTGAACTAGTAATTATCAATGAGCAGTTCTTC. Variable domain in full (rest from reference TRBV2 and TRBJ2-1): EPEVTQTPSHQVTQMGQEVILRCVPISNHLYFYWYRQILGQKVEFLVSFYNNEISEKSEIFDDQFSVERPDGSNFTLKIRSTKLEDSAMYFCASSELVIINEQFFGPGTRLTVL.

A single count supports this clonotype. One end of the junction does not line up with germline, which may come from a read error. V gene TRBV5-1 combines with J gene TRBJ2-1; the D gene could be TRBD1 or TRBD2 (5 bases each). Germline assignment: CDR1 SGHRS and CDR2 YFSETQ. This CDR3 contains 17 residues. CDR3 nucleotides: TGCGCCAGCAGCTCGAGACAGCGGACGACCCTCTACATTGAGCAGTTCTTC. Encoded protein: CASSSRQRTTLYIEQFF.

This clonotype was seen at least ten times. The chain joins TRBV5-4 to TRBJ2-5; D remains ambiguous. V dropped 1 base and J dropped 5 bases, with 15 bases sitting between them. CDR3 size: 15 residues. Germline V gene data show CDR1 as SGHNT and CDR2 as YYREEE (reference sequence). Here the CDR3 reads CASSLSGDLYETQYF. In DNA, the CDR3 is TGTGCCAGCAGCTTGTCTGGGGATTTGTACGAGACCCAGTACTTC.